This T cell receptor (beta chain) was identified during a study of graft-versus-host responses after intestinal transplantation (dated by TCRdb to the early 2020s). Looking at the study overall: The transplants that recipients got were multivisceral, liver-intestinal, or isolated intestinal. All recipients received anti-thymocyte globulin induction followed by maintenance tacrolimus and steroids for roughly 3 years. After intestinal transplantation, graft-versus-host and host-versus-graft alloreactive T cell clones in the graft, circulation and bone marrow were tracked using bulk TCR-beta CDR3 sequencing. To identify alloreactive clones, pre-transplant mixed lymphocyte reaction products were sequenced and compared with unstimulated pre-transplant donor and recipient T cells. Of the approximately 24 intestinal transplant recipients enrolled in the cohort, one of whom was a retransplant, a few patients without pretransplant specimens were excluded. Donor T cell macrochimerism was defined as a peak of at least 4% donor T cells among recipient peripheral blood mononuclear cells. Rather than being sequenced by the commercial service, samples from a few later patients were sequenced in-house on an Illumina MiSeq and processed with MiXCR.

The library was obtained by the immunoSEQ multiplex PCR assay. For most patients, genomic DNA was isolated with the Qiagen DNeasy Blood and Tissue Kit and sent frozen to Adaptive Biotechnologies for TCR sequencing. For most patients, high-throughput TCR-beta CDR3 sequencing of genomic DNA was performed by Adaptive Biotechnologies. Concerning the study's data processing: Adaptive's ImmunoSEQ software was the source of the TCR sequencing data for approximately 18 patients, while a few other patients were processed with MiXCR and VDJtools. CD4 versus CD8 sorting errors were corrected by removing sequences found in both subsets at a frequency ratio below 5:1. CDR3 nucleotide sequences shared by donor and recipient were removed because the origin of these sequences could not be assigned. To be classed as alloreactive, a clone needed at least 2-fold expansion over unstimulated cells and a minimum CFSE-low frequency of 0.002% (template counts) or 0.001% (read counts). Mappable clones were those detected in sequenced pre-transplant spleen, lymph node, or MLR CFSE-low populations of the donor or recipient. Cumulative frequency of alloreactive clones was calculated as a percentage of all sequences weighted by copy number. What TCRdb holds here is the immuneACCESS table cut down to in-frame rearrangements. Part of the clones is not present; checked against another copy, under half of the missing clones reflect an unresolved V gene, and the others are unexplained. The DNA was the basis for D and trimming; V, J and clone size are from that table. The sample table contains over 65,000 clones; only one count was recorded for approximately 90% of them. The leading ten clones occupy 6% to 9% of the sample.

What the authors observed across the whole study: The relatively low number and heterogeneity of intestinal transplant patients limited the conclusions. GvH clones were detected in recipient bone marrow, and some of these GvH clones were observed earlier in ileal mucosa or blood, consistent with an intestinal mucosal origin. Early after transplant, declines in HvG clones were associated with peak levels of circulating GvH clones. In the allografts of patients with donor T cell macrochimerism, GvH to HvG T cell clonal ratios were high.

About this clone: Its antigen remains undetermined. Base qualities were left out, and no much larger clone turns up one base away.

What the time point label conveys for this sample: cells obtained before transplantation from donor or recipient. CD3+CD4+ and CD3+CD8+ populations were FACS-sorted from unstimulated pre-transplant donor and recipient cells taken from spleen or lymph nodes. The sequencing used unstimulated CD8+ T cells sorted from spleen or lymph node cells, collected before transplant. The TCR originated in a human donor who was the organ donor for an intestinal transplant.

The CDR3 loop reads CASSLLRDEQYF. The sequence in DNA is TGTGCCAGCAGCCTTCTTCGGGACGAGCAGTACTTC. The V and J genes are TRBV5-6 and TRBJ2-7, with the D gene uncertain. V loses 4 bases of germline sequence and J loses 5 bases, and the interval between the two ends is 10 bases. Based on the germline V gene, the CDR1 and CDR2 sequences are SGHDT and YYEEEE. The cysteine opens and the phenylalanine closes a CDR3 of 12 amino acids. The DNA shown is the 36-base CDR3, in frame from base 1.